This TCR beta chain was documented in a study of tumor-infiltrating lymphocytes in primary liver carcinoma. TCR beta cDNA was prepared out of around 460 ng total RNA by means of a constant-region primer. The TCR beta library was amplified through three nested multiplex PCR rounds in a modified ARM-PCR procedure. Two initial PCR rounds of about 10 cycles each paired TRBV1-TRBV30 forward primers with a C-beta reverse primer. TCRdb fed the multiplex PCR reads into MiXCR, producing one record per CDR3 protein. The table lists 150,000 to 200,000 distinct CDR3 sequences, less than 70% of them singletons. The CDR3 covers 16 residues. V lost 0 bases to trimming and J lost 2 bases, with 14 bases between them. Germline V gene sequence: CDR1 PRHDT, CDR2 FYEKMQ (reference sequence). Unsorted whole blood yielded blood RNA, and germline DNA was extracted as well. Collection of 3 to 4 milliliters of peripheral blood took place before surgery.

The source material was peripheral blood. The chain uses TRBV13 and TRBJ2-7, with unresolved D. The receptor comes from a woman aged 55-70 years with primary liver carcinoma and hepatitis B virus infection. The CDR3 region has the DNA TGTGCCAGCAGCTTAGGTGAGTTCCGGCCTGCCTACGAGCAGTACTTC. Its protein is CASSLGEFRPAYEQYF.